Listed here is a single T cell receptor (beta chain). The data were obtained in a study of shared clonotypes between healthy human individuals. Sequenced by immunoSEQ multiplex PCR; TCRdb stores in-frame clones only, minus some. The sample records 2,100,000 or so clones, roughly 95% being singletons. The CDR3 runs 14 residues. The germline V gene encodes CDR1 SEHNR and CDR2 FQNEAQ (reference sequence). V gave up 5 bases and J gave up 2 bases, with 12 bases separating them. The sequenced sample consisted of naive CD4+ T cells sorted from blood. The subset: CD45RA+ positively selected. The chain employs TRBV7-9 and TRBJ1-2; possible D gene TRBD1, 6 bases. This TCR came from a young man in good health. The CDR3 DNA is TGTGCCAGCAGCAGCCGACAGGAGAACTATGGCTACACCTTC. Encoded protein: CASSSRQENYGYTF.